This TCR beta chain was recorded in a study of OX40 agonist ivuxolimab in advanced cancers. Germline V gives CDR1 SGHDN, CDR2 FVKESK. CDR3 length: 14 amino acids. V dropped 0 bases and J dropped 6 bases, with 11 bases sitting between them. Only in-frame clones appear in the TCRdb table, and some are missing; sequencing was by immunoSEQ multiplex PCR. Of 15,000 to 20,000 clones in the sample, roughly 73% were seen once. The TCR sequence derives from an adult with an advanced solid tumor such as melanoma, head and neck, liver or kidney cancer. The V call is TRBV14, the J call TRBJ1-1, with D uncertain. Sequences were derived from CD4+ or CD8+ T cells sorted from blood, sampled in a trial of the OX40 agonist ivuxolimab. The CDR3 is CASSQDYLRAEAFF. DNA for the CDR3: TGTGCCAGCAGCCAAGATTATTTGCGGGCTGAAGCTTTCTTT.